The 26 T cell receptor beta chains reported below all come from one sample, sequenced in a study of T cell responses to AZD1222 COVID-19 vaccine (dated by TCRdb to the early 2020s). Library prep was done by the immunoSEQ multiplex PCR assay. The table was pulled from immuneACCESS by TCRdb, which kept in-frame rearrangements only. Such tables lose some clones; where checked, under half of the loss comes from unresolved V genes, and the rest has no known cause. In this sample the table shows approximately 200,000 clones, 85% to 95% of which occur a single time. Jointly, the top ten make up approximately 9.6% of the sample. The intended sense of this specimen's time point label: baseline before first vaccination. The starting material was peripheral blood, obtained on day 0 of AZD1222 vaccination. These receptor sequences come from an adult in good health.

CDR3 sequence: CASSPSDSYGYTF. DNA for the CDR3: TGTGCCAGCTCACCATCGGATTCTTATGGCTACACCTTC. The rearrangement uses TRBV18 and TRBJ1-2, with unresolved D. Germline CDR1 and CDR2: KGHSH and LQKENI. V gave up 2 bases and J gave up 5 bases, with 9 bases separating them. There are 13 residues in the CDR3.

V gene TRBV5-1 combines with J gene TRBJ1-2; D uncertain. Germline V CDR1 and CDR2: SGHRS, YFSETQ. The CDR3 has 14 residues. V was pared by 2 bases and J by 8 bases, with 16 bases between. The DNA of the CDR3 is TGCGCCAGCAGCTTCGGCCCTACGCTCGGGGGCTACACCTTC. This sequence encodes CASSFGPTLGGYTF.

The gene calls are TRBV28 and TRBJ2-7; TRBD2 might be the D (5 bases). The CDR3 has 10 amino acids. The germline V gene encodes CDR1 MDHEN and CDR2 SYDVKM. V lost 8 bases, J lost 5 bases, and 7 bases lay in between. The CDR3 DNA reads as TGTGCCAGCGGAGGAGACGAGCAGTACTTC. Translated: CASGGDEQYF.

This chain uses TRBV9 with TRBJ2-2; 8 nucleotides align to TRBD2. The CDR3 loop spans 16 amino acids. Germline trimming cut 0 bases from V and 5 bases from J; bases unmatched to any gene: 6. Per germline, CDR1 SGDLS and CDR2 YYNGEE. CDR3 in DNA: TGTGCCAGCAGCGTAGCGCCGGGAGGGGGAACCGGGGAGCTGTTTTTT. Translating it yields CASSVAPGGGTGELFF.

The chain links TRBV4-3 to TRBJ2-1; TRBD2 agrees at 14 bases. V was clipped by 4 bases and J by 6 bases; unmatched bases: 5. Germline V gives CDR1 LGHNA, CDR2 YSLEER. The CDR3 loop spans 16 amino acids. This chain's CDR3 is CASSPVGTSGSNEQFF. DNA for the CDR3: TGCGCCAGCAGCCCGGTAGGGACTAGCGGGAGCAATGAGCAGTTCTTC.

The rearrangement joins TRBV6-5 to TRBJ1-5, with D unresolved. CDR1 is MNHEY and CDR2 is SVGAGI in the germline V gene. The CDR3 extends over 16 amino acids. Between the trimmed V and J ends, which lost 4 bases and 2 bases, there was a span of 15 bases. DNA of the CDR3: TGTGCCAGCAGTTCCCTGGGCCCTACTGGCAATCAGCCCCAGCATTTT. This gives the protein CASSSLGPTGNQPQHF.

V gene TRBV5-1 combines with J gene TRBJ2-5, with 8 bases matching TRBD2. Germline loops: CDR1 SGHRS, CDR2 YFSETQ. The V segment lost 7 bases and the J segment 2 bases; nucleotides outside the gene matches: 13. This CDR3 has 16 residues. For the CDR3, the DNA is TGCGCCAGCCGAGACCCAGCGGGAGTGGTGCAAGAGACCCAGTACTTC. It yields the protein CASRDPAGVVQETQYF. The whole variable domain, remainder taken from reference TRBV5-1 and TRBJ2-5, is KAGVTQTPRYLIKTRGQQVTLSCSPISGHRSVSWYQQTPGQGLQFLFEYFSETQRNKGNFPGRFSGRQFSNSRSEMNVSTLELGDSALYLCASRDPAGVVQETQYFGPGTRLLVL.

This rearrangement joins TRBV5-1 to TRBJ2-5, with 8 bases lining up with TRBD2. V lost 0 bases and J lost 4; bases outside the gene matches: 5. Germline V lookup: CDR1 SGHRS, CDR2 YFSETQ. CDR3 size: 15 residues. The CDR3 is CASSLAPGGIETQYF. The DNA for the CDR3 is TGCGCCAGCAGCTTGGCCCCGGGAGGGATAGAGACCCAGTACTTC.

V is TRBV21-1 and J is TRBJ1-5; no DNA check was done on the table's D call, TRBD1. TRBV21-1 is a listed pseudogene. The CDR3 spans 18 residues. CDR3 nucleotide sequence: TGTGCCAGCAGCAAAATGGAGGGGAGGACAGGGGAAAGACAGCCCCAGCATTTT. This encodes CASSKMEGRTGERQPQHF.

V gene TRBV12-2 combines with J gene TRBJ2-7; the D call in the table, TRBD1, was not verified against the DNA. TRBV12-2 is listed as a pseudogene. The CDR3 covers 15 residues. The DNA of the CDR3 is TGTGCAAGTCGCTCACCCAGGGGGTACGACTACGAGCAGTACTTC. It is translated as CASRSPRGYDYEQYF.

This rearrangement joins TRBV7-8 to TRBJ2-1, with TRBD1 identical over 7 bases. V dropped 5 bases and J dropped 7; count of bases not matched to a gene: 11. The germline gives CDR1 SGHVS, CDR2 FQNEAQ. CDR3 length equals 15 residues. CDR3 nucleotide sequence: TGTGCCAGCAGCCATCGACAGGGCTTAGGGAATGAGCAGTTCTTC. Translated, it gives CASSHRQGLGNEQFF.

The genes are TRBV9 and TRBJ1-2; no reliable D call. Germline CDR1 reads SGDLS; CDR2 reads YYNGEE. This CDR3 comprises 15 residues. Trimming stripped 3 bases from V and 7 bases from J, with 19 bases between. CDR3 bases: TGTGCCAGCAGCGCCGGGCTCGCTTCAGCGGGTGGCTACACCTTC. Protein product: CASSAGLASAGGYTF.

The chain employs TRBV25-1 and TRBJ1-1; a weak D match, TRBD1 (6 bases). CDR3 size: 15 residues. With 1 base removed from V and 4 bases from J, the gap between germline ends came to 13 bases. The germline CDR1 and CDR2 sequences are MGHDK and SYGVNS. CDR3 sequence (DNA): TGTGCCAGCAGTGAATCGGGGGGGGCGGGCACTGAAGCTTTCTTT. Protein sequence: CASSESGGAGTEAFF.

The chain recombines TRBV5-1 with TRBJ1-1, with TRBD1 matching 7 bases. This CDR3 region has 16 residues. CDR1 is SGHRS and CDR2 is YFSETQ in the germline V gene. V dropped 5 bases and J dropped 0; count of bases not matched to a gene: 10. CDR3 amino acids: CASSTGQARVNTEAFF. As DNA, the CDR3 is TGCGCCAGCAGTACCGGACAGGCGAGGGTGAACACTGAAGCTTTCTTT.

The rearrangement links TRBV6-2 or TRBV6-3 to TRBJ2-1; D gene unclear. CDR1 is MNHEY and CDR2 is SVGEGT in the germline V gene. V was pared by 4 bases and J by 2 bases, with 6 bases between. This CDR3 comprises 13 residues. For the CDR3, the DNA is TGTGCCAGCAGTTCTTGGGCCTACAATGAGCAGTTCTTC. Translated, it gives CASSSWAYNEQFF.

This clone has more than one count but fewer than ten. V gene TRBV27 combines with J gene TRBJ1-2; 8 bases are shared with TRBD1. V was clipped by 7 bases and J by 2 bases; unmatched bases: 3. This CDR3 is 13 amino acids long. Germline CDR1 MNHEY, CDR2 SMNVEV (reference sequence). The CDR3 reads CASMDRANYGYTF. CDR3 DNA: TGTGCCAGCATGGACAGGGCCAACTATGGCTACACCTTC.

The V and J genes are TRBV9 and TRBJ2-3; D gene unclear. From germline, CDR1 is SGDLS and CDR2 YYNGEE. The V end lost 0 bases, the J end lost 2 bases, and 7 bases lay between the germline ends. CDR3 size: 14 residues. The CDR3 nucleotides read TGTGCCAGCAGCGTAGACAGTTTCACAGATACGCAGTATTTT. This codes for CASSVDSFTDTQYF. Together with reference TRBV9 and TRBJ2-3, the CDR3 gives the full variable domain: DSGVTQTPKHLITATGQRVTLRCSPRSGDLSVYWYQQSLDQGLQFLIQYYNGEERAKGNILERFSAQQFPDLHSELNLSSLELGDSALYFCASSVDSFTDTQYFGPGTRLTVL.

The chain uses TRBV30 and TRBJ1-4, with 7 nucleotides matching TRBD1. With 2 bases clipped from V and 4 bases from J, the junction kept 1 base outside the gene matches. Germline assignment: CDR1 GTSNPN and CDR2 SVGIG (reference sequence). This CDR3 has 13 amino acids. The CDR3 nucleotides are TGTGCCTGGAGTACAGGGGATAATGAAAAACTGTTTTTT. Translation: CAWSTGDNEKLFF.

V and J are TRBV9 and TRBJ1-2; the match to TRBD1 covers 8 bases. Germline CDR1 SGDLS, CDR2 YYNGEE. The CDR3 totals 13 residues. Unmatched junction bases numbered 3, after V lost 4 bases and J lost 4 bases. This CDR3 is CASSSDRAYGYTF. The CDR3 DNA reads as TGTGCCAGCAGCTCGGACAGGGCCTATGGCTACACCTTC.

The chain carries TRBV9 and TRBJ1-6; 7 positions agree with TRBD1. The junction had 11 bases not matched to a gene; V was cut back by 4 bases and J by 7 bases. CDR1 and CDR2 from the germline V gene are SGDLS and YYNGEE. This CDR3 has 16 amino acids. CDR3 DNA sequence: TGTGCCAGCAGCCCCCGGGACAGATGGGACAATTCACCCCTCCACTTT. Translating it yields CASSPRDRWDNSPLHF.

The chain links TRBV27 to TRBJ2-5, with D tentatively TRBD1 (5 bases). CDR1 and CDR2 (germline): MNHEY, SMNVEV (reference sequence). This CDR3 region has 13 residues. Deletions cut 8 bases from V and 5 bases from J, with 15 bases between. Written as DNA, the CDR3 is TGTGCCAGCCGGCCCGGCAGGGTGGAGACCCAGTACTTC. Translation: CASRPGRVETQYF.

The chain recombines TRBV4-1 with TRBJ2-7; 16 positions agree with TRBD2. The CDR3 consists of 18 residues. The ends lost 10 bases at V and 6 bases at J; junction bases unmatched: 18. Per germline, CDR1 MGHRA and CDR2 YSYEKL. The CDR3 DNA is TGCGCCATACCGGGACTAGCGGGAGGGCCTCGTCGTCGCGGCGAGCAGTACTTC. It is translated as CAIPGLAGGPRRRGEQYF.

This chain uses TRBV5-1 with TRBJ2-5; possibly TRBD1 for D (5 bases). CDR1 and CDR2 (germline): SGHRS, YFSETQ. V was cut by 4 bases and J by 2 bases, with 15 bases left in between. The CDR3 length is 15 residues. CDR3 in amino acids: CASSRLWTPQETQYF. The CDR3 coding sequence is TGCGCCAGCAGCCGCCTATGGACACCTCAAGAGACCCAGTACTTC.

This clone came up once. In DNA, the CDR3 is TGTGCCAGCAGTTTTCAACAGGGAGGCTACGAGCAGTACTTC. Protein product: CASSFQQGGYEQYF. The chain employs TRBV27 and TRBJ2-7; the D call may be TRBD1 or TRBD2 (6 bases each). CDR3 length: 14 residues. Looked up from germline, CDR1 is MNHEY and CDR2 is SMNVEV (reference sequence). V was shortened by 3 bases and J by 3 bases, with 12 bases between the two germline ends.

V is TRBV5-4 and J is TRBJ2-3; no reliable D call. V dropped 5 bases and J dropped 4 bases, with 17 bases sitting between them. Germline V gene data show CDR1 as SGHNT and CDR2 as YYREEE (reference sequence). The CDR3 extends over 15 amino acids. The CDR3 DNA reads TGTGCCAGCAGTCTTGGCGCAGCCCCGCCAGATACGCAGTATTTT. Translated: CASSLGAAPPDTQYF. Combining the CDR3 with reference TRBV5-4 and TRBJ2-3 gives the whole variable domain ETGVTQSPTHLIKTRGQQVTLRCSSQSGHNTVSWYQQALGQGPQFIFQYYREEENGRGNFPPRFSGLQFPNYSSELNVNALELDDSALYLCASSLGAAPPDTQYFGPGTRLTVL.

The chain recombines TRBV28 with TRBJ2-1, with D perhaps matching TRBD1 or TRBD2 (5 bases each). Trimming took off 2 bases at V and 4 bases at J, with 18 bases between the two ends. The CDR3 spans 17 residues. Per the germline V gene, CDR1 is MDHEN and CDR2 is SYDVKM. The CDR3 protein is CASSLRDLKSAYNEQFF. The CDR3 DNA is TGTGCCAGCAGTTTAAGGGACCTCAAATCGGCATACAATGAGCAGTTCTTC.